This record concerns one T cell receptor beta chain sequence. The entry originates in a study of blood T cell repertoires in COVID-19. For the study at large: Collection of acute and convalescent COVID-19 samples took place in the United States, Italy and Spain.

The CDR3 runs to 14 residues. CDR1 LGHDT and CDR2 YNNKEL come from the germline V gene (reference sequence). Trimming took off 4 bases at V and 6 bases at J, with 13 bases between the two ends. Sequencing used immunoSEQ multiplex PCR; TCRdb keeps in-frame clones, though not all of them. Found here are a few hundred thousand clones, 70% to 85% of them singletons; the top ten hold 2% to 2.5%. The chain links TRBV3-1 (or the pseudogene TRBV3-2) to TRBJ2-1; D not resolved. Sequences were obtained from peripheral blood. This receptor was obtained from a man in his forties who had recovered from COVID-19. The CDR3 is CASSPRGSANEQFF. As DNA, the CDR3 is TGTGCCAGCAGCCCGCGTGGCAGCGCCAATGAGCAGTTCTTC.